Detailed here is one TCR beta chain. CDR1 GTSNPN and CDR2 SVGIG come from the germline V gene (reference sequence). V lost 2 bases and J lost 6; bases outside the gene matches: 8. The CDR3 length is 14 residues. Sequencing was performed with immunoSEQ multiplex PCR; in TCRdb, only in-frame clones are kept and a portion is missing. Altogether tens of thousands of clones are present, approximately 92% being singletons, with the ten largest covering about 2%. The data were obtained in a study of T cell changes during pregnancy in multiple sclerosis. Here the sequenced sample was peripheral blood, taken in the second trimester of pregnancy. The clonotype comes from a female donor with multiple sclerosis, enrolled in a pregnancy study. The chain is built from TRBV30 and TRBJ1-2; TRBD1 matches 8 bases. CDR3 DNA sequence: TGTGCCTGGAGTCGGACAGGGAGGGGGGATGGCTACACCTTC. Protein: CAWSRTGRGDGYTF.